The 27 T cell receptor beta chains in this list originate from one sample, sequenced in a study of tumor-infiltrating lymphocytes in oesophageal squamous cell carcinoma. TCRdb analysed the PCR reads with MiXCR anew, one entry per CDR3 protein. The table records 16,000 or so distinct CDR3 sequences, about 40% of them present only once. The specimen sequenced was blood. These TCRs come from a female donor with esophageal squamous cell carcinoma.

The CDR3 sequence: CASSFSENQPQHF. CDR3 sequence (DNA): TGTGCCAGCAGTTTTTCGGAAAATCAGCCCCAGCATTTT. This chain uses TRBV12-3 or TRBV12-4 with TRBJ1-5, with D hard to call. The CDR3 consists of 13 residues. V shed 3 bases and J shed 4 bases, with 7 bases lying between them.

The rearrangement joins TRBV7-3 to TRBJ2-3; D is unclear. Germline V gives CDR1 SGHTA, CDR2 FQGTGA. This CDR3 spans 13 amino acids. V lost 1 base and J lost 4, with 6 bases in between. The CDR3 coding sequence is TGTGCCAGCAGCTTAAATACGGCAGATACGCAGTATTTT. Translation: CASSLNTADTQYF.

V and J are TRBV7-6 and TRBJ2-7; D is possibly TRBD2 (5 bases). CDR3 length equals 15 residues. V lost 5 bases and J lost 3, with 17 bases in between. Germline CDR1 reads SGHVS; CDR2 reads FNYEAQ. In DNA form, the CDR3 reads TGTGCCAGCAGCCTATCCGGGGTAGAGAGCTACGAGCAGTACTTC. It is translated as CASSLSGVESYEQYF.

By share, this clonotype ranks as medium-sized. The J gene is TRBJ1-1, the V gene TRBV7-8; a weak D match, TRBD1 (5 bases). Trimming left V 2 bases short and J 6 bases short, with 13 bases between. Germline loops: CDR1 SGHVS, CDR2 FQNEAQ. The CDR3 spans 14 residues. The CDR3 coding sequence is TGTGCCAGCAGCTTAAACCCTGGGGACGCTGAAGCTTTCTTT. It yields the protein CASSLNPGDAEAFF.

The rearrangement links TRBV6-1 to TRBJ2-3; 8 positions agree with TRBD2. The closer fit of TRBJ2-1 to the DNA end suggests the J call may be wrong. The CDR3 has 15 amino acids. Germline V gives CDR1 MNHNS, CDR2 SASEGT. CDR3 protein: CASSERSGAYNEQFF. The DNA of the CDR3 is TGTGCCAGCAGTGAACGTAGCGGGGCCTACAATGAGCAGTTCTTC.

The chain joins TRBV6-8 to TRBJ2-7; the D gene is possibly TRBD1 (6 bases). The CDR3 extends over 14 amino acids. The germline CDR1 and CDR2 sequences are MNHGY and SAAAGT. Trimming cost V 3 bases and J 5 bases, with 14 bases left between them. The CDR3 reads CASSYYHRTDEQYF. The CDR3, as DNA: TGTGCCAGCAGTTATTATCACCGGACAGACGAGCAGTACTTC.

The gene calls are TRBV20-1 and TRBJ1-2, with TRBD1 identical over 7 bases. Germline values: CDR1 DFQATT, CDR2 SNEGSKA (reference sequence). CDR3 length: 14 residues. V lost 3 bases and J lost 7; bases outside the gene matches: 11. The CDR3 sequence is CSASALQGLGGYTF. In nucleotides, the CDR3 is TGCAGTGCTAGCGCTCTACAGGGGTTAGGTGGCTACACCTTC.

This clonotype came up many times. This chain links TRBV15 with TRBJ2-1; TRBD1 matches 10 bases. The germline CDR1 and CDR2 sequences are LNHNV and YYDKDF (reference sequence). There are 15 residues in the CDR3. V lost 6 bases, J lost 4 bases, and 6 bases stayed unmatched. Here the CDR3 reads CATRKGTGEYNEQFF. CDR3 sequence (DNA): TGTGCCACCAGAAAGGGGACAGGGGAGTACAATGAGCAGTTCTTC.

This clonotype was recorded many times. The V and J genes are TRBV7-8 and TRBJ2-5, with 8 bases identical to TRBD2. The CDR3 has 13 residues. Unmatched junction bases numbered 10, after V lost 5 bases and J lost 11 bases. Germline assignment: CDR1 SGHVS and CDR2 FQNEAQ. The CDR3 DNA reads as TGTGCCAGCAGCCTGTGGGGAGGCGGGGGGCAGTACTTC. This sequence encodes CASSLWGGGGQYF.

There are a few counts of this clonotype. V usage is TRBV20-1 and J usage is TRBJ2-3; the match to TRBD2 covers 10 bases. V shed 1 base, J shed 4 bases, and the junction held 8 bases outside the gene matches. This CDR3 has 16 amino acids. Germline V lookup: CDR1 DFQATT, CDR2 SNEGSKA (reference sequence). The CDR3 DNA reads TGCAGTGCTAGAGCCCGAGCGGGGGGGCCCTCAGATACGCAGTATTTT. Protein sequence: CSARARAGGPSDTQYF.

The genes are TRBV7-2 and TRBJ2-4, with 8 bases lining up with TRBD1. The better agreement between TRBJ2-5 and the DNA end casts doubt on the J call. Germline V gives CDR1 SGHTA, CDR2 FQGNSA. CDR3 size: 15 residues. Here the CDR3 DNA reads TGTGCCATCGCACTTCAGGGGGCGAGACAAGAGACCCAGTACTTC. This encodes CAIALQGARQETQYF.

On this clonotype itself: The CDR3 does not end in the conserved phenylalanine or tryptophan, so this is likely a read error. The chain joins TRBV24-1 to TRBJ2-5; 15 bases are a match to TRBD2. Trimming at V came to 3 bases and at J to 6 bases, leaving 7 bases not matched to a gene. CDR1 and CDR2 from the germline V gene are KGHDR and SFDVKD. The CDR3 consists of 17 residues. The CDR3 reads CATSDPGLAGGGKTQYL. The CDR3 region has the DNA TGTGCCACCAGTGATCCGGGACTAGCGGGAGGTGGGAAGACCCAGTACTTA.

The chain uses TRBV6-1 and TRBJ2-4, with TRBD1 identical over 8 bases. The J call may be in error: the DNA end matches TRBJ2-7 better. Germline V gene sequence: CDR1 MNHNS, CDR2 SASEGT. The CDR3 length is 15 residues. The CDR3 bases are TGTGCCAGCAGGGACAGGGCCTCCACCTCCTACGAGCAGTACTTC. Its protein is CASRDRASTSYEQYF.

This chain uses TRBV7-2 with TRBJ2-1, with 8 bases identical to TRBD2. The CDR3 spans 16 residues. Germline CDR1 SGHTA, CDR2 FQGNSA. V was pared by 1 base and J by 4 bases, with 6 bases of the junction left unmatched. As DNA, the CDR3 is TGTGCCAGCAGCTTAGTGTCCGGGGGGGGGTACAATGAGCAGTTCTTC. Translating it yields CASSLVSGGGYNEQFF.

This clonotype was counted ten times or more. The CDR3 bases are TGCGCCAGCAGCTTGGCTACAGATACGCAGTATTTT. It codes for CASSLATDTQYF. This chain connects TRBV5-1 to TRBJ2-3; D gene ambiguous. CDR1 is SGHRS, CDR2 YFSETQ, per germline. The CDR3 totals 12 residues. Trimming pared 0 bases from V and 3 bases from J, leaving 2 bases between.

V is TRBV7-8 and J is TRBJ2-6; D gene uncertain. CDR3 length equals 19 residues. Trimming removed 1 base from V and 0 bases from J, with 16 bases in between. The germline CDR1 and CDR2 sequences are SGHVS and FQNEAQ. The CDR3 DNA reads as TGTGCCAGCAGCTTAGTTTGGGGATACTTCCCCTCTGGGGCCAACGTCCTGACTTTC. This sequence encodes CASSLVWGYFPSGANVLTF.

This clonotype turned up a few times. The chain links TRBV19 to TRBJ2-3; 10 nucleotides agree with TRBD2. Losses at the gene ends were 1 base for V and 5 bases for J; bases not matched to a gene: 6. The CDR3 runs to 16 residues. CDR1 is LNHDA, CDR2 SQIVND, per germline (reference sequence). CDR3 DNA sequence: TGTGCCAGTAGTATAGGGCTAGCGGGAGTAGGAGATACGCAGTATTTT. This codes for CASSIGLAGVGDTQYF.

This clonotype was picked up a small number of times. V and J are TRBV10-3 and TRBJ1-3; D uncertain. Trimming left V 6 bases short and J 4 bases short, with 10 bases between. Germline V lookup: CDR1 ENHRY, CDR2 SYGVKD. The CDR3 covers 13 residues. The CDR3 loop is CAISHSGGNTIYF. The DNA of the CDR3 is TGTGCCATCAGCCACAGCGGCGGAAACACCATATATTTT.

V is TRBV7-3 and J is TRBJ2-1; TRBD2 matches 11 bases. V was clipped by 3 bases and J by 0 bases; unmatched bases: 10. Germline V gene sequence: CDR1 SGHTA, CDR2 FQGTGA. This CDR3 is built from 19 residues. The CDR3 coding sequence is TGTGCCAGCAGCTTCTTAGCGGGAGGGCCGTTGAGCTCCTACAATGAGCAGTTCTTC. Its translation: CASSFLAGGPLSSYNEQFF. Based on the CDR3 plus reference TRBV7-3 and TRBJ2-1, the full variable domain is GAGVSQTPSNKVTEKGKYVELRCDPISGHTALYWYRQSLGQGPEFLIYFQGTGAADDSGLPNDRFFAVRPEGSVSTLKIQRTERGDSAVYLCASSFLAGGPLSSYNEQFFGPGTRLTVL.

There are a few counts of this clonotype. The CDR3 sequence is CASSDSIGRGPDTQYF. The CDR3, as DNA: TGTGCCAGCAGTGACTCAATTGGACGGGGGCCGGATACGCAGTATTTT. The genes are TRBV6-4 and TRBJ2-3; D may match TRBD1 or TRBD2 (6 bases each). V gave up 0 bases and J gave up 6 bases, with 16 bases separating them. The CDR3 covers 16 residues. CDR1 MRHNA and CDR2 SNTAGT come from the germline V gene.

This clonotype appeared a few times. The chain uses TRBV30 and TRBJ2-7, with 8 nucleotides matching TRBD1. CDR3 length: 13 amino acids. V was pared by 3 bases and J by 9 bases, with 10 bases of the junction left unmatched. Germline V gene lookup returns CDR1 GTSNPN and CDR2 SVGIG (reference sequence). The CDR3 here is CAWSETDRVWQYF. In nucleotides, the CDR3 is TGTGCCTGGAGCGAAACGGACAGGGTGTGGCAGTACTTC.

Concerning this clonotype: A much larger clonotype is one base distant, so this may be a read error. The CDR3: CARTPGQGFCNEQYF. The DNA for the CDR3 is TGTGCCAGAACCCCGGGACAGGGGTTTTGCAATGAGCAGTACTTC. V is TRBV5-3 and J is TRBJ2-1, with TRBD1 matching over 10 bases. The DNA end is a closer match to TRBJ2-7, so the J assignment may be wrong. TRBV5-3 is an open reading frame, and its role is uncertain. The CDR3 is made up of 15 amino acids.

V usage is TRBV6-8 and J usage is TRBJ2-5; 8 bases line up with TRBD1. The V gene end was trimmed by 1 base and the J gene end by 2 bases; junction bases not matched to a gene: 3. Per germline, CDR1 MNHGY and CDR2 SAAAGT. This CDR3 comprises 15 residues. CDR3 sequence: CASSYFGQGQETQYF. Written as DNA, the CDR3 is TGTGCCAGCAGTTACTTTGGACAGGGACAAGAGACCCAGTACTTC.

Concerning this clonotype: Possible read error: a much larger clone is one base away. The genes are TRBV7-9 and TRBJ2-7; D is perhaps TRBD2 (6 bases). Trimming left V 5 bases short and J 7 bases short, with 21 bases between. CDR1 and CDR2 (germline): SEHNR, FQNEAQ (reference sequence). CDR3 length equals 15 residues. CDR3 DNA: TGTGCCAGCAGCCCTTGGGAGGACTCCTACAATGAGCAGTACTTC. Its protein is CASSPWEDSYNEQYF.

The chain links TRBV2 to TRBJ2-7; 12 nucleotides match TRBD2. The end of the DNA is better explained by TRBJ2-1, so the J call may be wrong. CDR1 is SNHLY, CDR2 FYNNEI, per germline. The length of the CDR3 is 15 residues. The CDR3 DNA sequence: TGTGCCAGCAGGGACGGACTAGCGGGATGGAATGAGCAGTTCTTC. Amino acid sequence: CASRDGLAGWNEQFF.

There are many counts of this clonotype. The chain combines TRBV6-6 with TRBJ1-4; D not certain. The CDR3 is 14 residues long. V lost 4 bases to trimming and J lost 0 bases, with 6 bases between them. Germline CDR1 MNHNY, CDR2 SVGAGI (reference sequence). CDR3 loop: CASSLLATNEKLFF. DNA for the CDR3: TGTGCCAGCAGTTTACTCGCAACTAATGAAAAACTGTTTTTT.

This clonotype has just one count. The chain links TRBV6-5 to TRBJ2-5; 9 bases agree with TRBD1. The CDR3 has 14 residues. The J segment lost 11 bases and the V segment lost 2 bases, leaving 9 bases of the junction unmatched. CDR1 is MNHEY, CDR2 SVGAGI, per germline. The DNA of the CDR3 is TGTGCCAGCAGTTACGAACAGGGGGCGTACAAGCAGTACTTC. Translation: CASSYEQGAYKQYF.